These 5 T cell receptor beta chains were sequenced from one sample in a study of blood T cells in healthy people across ages. The authors ran a second PCR of 7 to 11 cycles using a sample-barcoded 5' primer and a J-beta primer mix. MiXCR was run by TCRdb on the 5' RACE reads, yielding one entry per CDR3 protein. The sample records under 1 million distinct CDR3 sequences, around 45% being singletons. Material for sequencing was blood. These receptors originate from a man aged 60 to 69 in good health.

About this clonotype: This could be a read error, since a much larger clone is one nucleotide away. This chain joins TRBV6-2 or TRBV6-3 and TRBJ2-6; 7 bases are a match to TRBD1. Germline lookup yields CDR1 MNHEY and CDR2 SVGEGT. This CDR3 is 16 amino acids long. In DNA form, the CDR3 reads TGTACCAGCACCGAAGGGGGCGGGCCTGGGGCCAACGTCCTGACTTTC. It translates to CTSTEGGGPGANVLTF.

The J gene is TRBJ2-7, the V gene TRBV21-1; no DNA check was done on the table's D call, TRBD1. TRBV21-1 is tagged as a pseudogene. CDR3 length equals 14 residues. CDR3 amino acids: CASPRTGDIYEQYF. CDR3 bases: TGTGCCAGCCCACGGACAGGGGACATCTACGAGCAGTACTTC.

This chain connects TRBV2 to TRBJ1-2; D is unresolved. V was trimmed by 3 bases and J by 8 bases, leaving 4 bases between them. The germline gives CDR1 SNHLY, CDR2 FYNNEI. There are 10 residues in the CDR3. For the CDR3, the DNA is TGTGCCAGCAGTGATTGGGGCTACACCTTC. This encodes CASSDWGYTF.

This clonotype was detected many times. A junction end diverges from the germline sequence, so it may reflect a read error. V gene TRBV7-9 combines with J gene TRBJ1-6, with D possibly matching TRBD1 (6 bases). Germline V gene lookup returns CDR1 SEHNR and CDR2 FQNEAQ (reference sequence). The CDR3 loop spans 14 amino acids. CDR3 loop: CASQAGAYNSPLHF. As DNA, the CDR3 is TGTGCCAGCCAGGCGGGGGCCTACAATTCACCCCTCCACTTT.

This clonotype was seen a few times. The gene calls are TRBV6-6 and TRBJ1-1; 9 bases align to TRBD1. The CDR3 has 16 residues. Germline loops: CDR1 MNHNY, CDR2 SVGAGI (reference sequence). V shed 3 bases and J 0 bases; nucleotides not matched to a gene: 5. CDR3 bases: TGTGCCAGCAGTTATCCGACAGGGGGTCTGAACACTGAAGCTTTCTTT. Its protein product is CASSYPTGGLNTEAFF.